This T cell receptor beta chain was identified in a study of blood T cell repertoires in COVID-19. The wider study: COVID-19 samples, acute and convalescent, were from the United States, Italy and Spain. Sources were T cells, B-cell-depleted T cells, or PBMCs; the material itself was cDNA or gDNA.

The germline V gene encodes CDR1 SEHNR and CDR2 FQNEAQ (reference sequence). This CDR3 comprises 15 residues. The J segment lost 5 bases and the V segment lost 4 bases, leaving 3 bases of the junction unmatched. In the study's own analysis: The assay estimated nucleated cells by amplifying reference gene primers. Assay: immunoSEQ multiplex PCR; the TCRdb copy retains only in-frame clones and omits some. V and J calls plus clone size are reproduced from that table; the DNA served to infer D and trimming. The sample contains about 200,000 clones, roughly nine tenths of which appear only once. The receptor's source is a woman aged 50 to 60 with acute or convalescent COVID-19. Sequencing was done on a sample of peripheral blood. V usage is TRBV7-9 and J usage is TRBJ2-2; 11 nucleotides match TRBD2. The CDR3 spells CASSSLAGGTGELFF. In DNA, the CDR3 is TGTGCCAGCAGCTCCTTAGCGGGGGGGACCGGGGAGCTGTTTTTT.